The rows below give T cell receptor beta chains drawn from one sample of a study of blood T cells in healthy people across ages. Each CDR3 protein is one row after TCRdb ran MiXCR on the 5' RACE reads. The profile shows 800,000 or so distinct CDR3 sequences, 20% to 30% of them singletons. These same data were also listed under a study on T cells of mothers and their children.

The specimen sequenced was blood. The receptors derive from a boy younger than 18 in good health. Both conserved end residues are part of each CDR3. Fields, in order: J gene, D gene, CDR3 length, clone size, V gene, CDR3 DNA, CDR3 protein. A D gene is named only where the DNA matches it firmly. Only some rows state a clone size, as once, few, many or a class for expanded clones.

>TRBJ2-5|-|14|few|TRBV11-1
TGTGCCAGCAGCTTTACGACAAGCCAAGAGACCCAGTACTTC
CASSFTTSQETQYF
>TRBJ1-1|-|14|-|TRBV7-8
TGTGCCAGCAGCCGGGCCGACCCAAACACTGAAGCTTTCTTT
CASSRADPNTEAFF
>TRBJ2-5|-|12|many|TRBV25-1
TGTGCCAGCAGTGAAGGGGCAGAGACCCAGTACTTC
CASSEGAETQYF
>TRBJ2-1|-|14|-|TRBV27
TGTGCCAGCAGTGACGCAACAGATTACAATGAGCAGTTCTTC
CASSDATDYNEQFF
>TRBJ2-3|-|14|few|TRBV28
TGTGCCAGCAGTTTCTTAACGGGCACAGATACGCAGTATTTT
CASSFLTGTDTQYF
>TRBJ1-2|-|13|few|TRBV10-3
TGTGCCATCAGTGAGTCGGCCTGGCAGGGCTACACCTTC
CAISESAWQGYTF
>TRBJ2-7|TRBD1|14|-|TRBV28
TGTGCCAGCAGTTTGAAGCGGACAGGGTACGAGCAGTACTTC
CASSLKRTGYEQYF
>TRBJ1-4|TRBD1|16|-|TRBV12-3/TRBV12-4
TGTGCCAGCAGTTCGGGCGGAGGGGGCACTAATGAAAAACTGTTTTTT
CASSSGGGGTNEKLFF
>TRBJ2-5|-|12|-|TRBV7-2
TGTGCCAGCAGCTTCAAATCAGAGACCCAGTACTTC
CASSFKSETQYF
>TRBJ1-1|TRBD1|13|few|TRBV4-1
TGCGCCAGCAGGCACACAGGGGCCACTGAAGCTTTCTTT
CASRHTGATEAFF
>TRBJ2-5|TRBD2|17|-|TRBV7-2
TGTGCCAGCAGTTCACTACTGTTAGCGGGGGTCGAAGAGACCCAGTACTTC
CASSSLLLAGVEETQYF
>TRBJ2-3|TRBD2|16|-|TRBV6-1
TGTGCCAGCAGTGAGGGACTAGCGGGGTCGGGAGATACGCAGTATTTT
CASSEGLAGSGDTQYF
>TRBJ2-1|-|14|-|TRBV7-2
TGTGCCAGCAGCTTAGTTAGAGAGGGCAATGAGCAATTCTTC
CASSLVREGNEQFF
>TRBJ2-1|TRBD2|16|once|TRBV5-1
TGCGCCAGCGAGGGTAGCGGGAGTTATTCCTACAATGAGCAGTTCTTC
CASEGSGSYSYNEQFF
>TRBJ1-5|-|14|-|TRBV2
TGTGCCAGCAGTGAGGGAGAGGGCAATCAGCCCCAGCATTTT
CASSEGEGNQPQHF
>TRBJ2-5|-|13|few|TRBV7-2
TGTGCCAGCACCCCCTCATCGCTTGAGACCCAGTACTTC
CASTPSSLETQYF
>TRBJ2-5|TRBD2|16|-|TRBV7-2
TGTGCCAGCAGCTCCACTAGCGGGGGGGGAGGAGAGACCCAGTACTTC
CASSSTSGGGGETQYF
>TRBJ1-2|TRBD1|15|few|TRBV7-4
TGTGCCAGCAGACGGTGGCAGGGGGAGAACTATGGCTACACCTTC
CASRRWQGENYGYTF
>TRBJ2-7|TRBD1|15|-|TRBV14
TGTGCCAGCAGCCCGACCGACAGGGGACTTTACGAGCAGTACTTC
CASSPTDRGLYEQYF
>TRBJ2-5|-|13|-|TRBV25-1
TGTGCCAGCAGTGAATCAGGGTTAGAGACCCAGTACTTC
CASSESGLETQYF
>TRBJ1-4|-|13|-|TRBV12-3/TRBV12-4
TGTGCCAGCAGACGAACAGGGTATGAAAAACTGTTTTTT
CASRRTGYEKLFF
>TRBJ2-1|-|16|-|TRBV11-3
TGTGCCAGCAGCTCTGGTCGGGAGTCCGTCTACAATGAGCAGTTCTTC
CASSSGRESVYNEQFF
>TRBJ2-5|-|12|-|TRBV20-1
TGCAGTGCTAGTCACAGGCAAGAGACCCAGTACTTC
CSASHRQETQYF
>TRBJ1-2|-|14|-|TRBV20-1
TGCAGTGCTAGAGGGGGCGGGATCTACTATGGCTACACCTTC
CSARGGGIYYGYTF
>TRBJ1-3|TRBD1|15|few|TRBV12-3/TRBV12-4
TGTGCCAGCAGCCCGACAGGGAACTCTGGAAACACCATATATTTT
CASSPTGNSGNTIYF
>TRBJ2-1|TRBD2|13|-|TRBV28
TGTGCCAGCAGTTTGCGGGGGTGGAATGAGCAGTTCTTC
CASSLRGWNEQFF
>TRBJ1-1|TRBD1|14|few|TRBV7-2
TGTGCCAGCAGCTTAGGGCCGGGACAGGGTGAAGCTTTCTTT
CASSLGPGQGEAFF
>TRBJ2-7|-|13|-|TRBV29-1
TGCAGCGTTGTCCCCAGGCTCTCCTACGAGCAGTACTTC
CSVVPRLSYEQYF
>TRBJ2-7|TRBD2|15|-|TRBV12-3/TRBV12-4
TGTGCCAGCAGGCTAGCGGGGTTCAGCTCCTACGAGCAGTACTTC
CASRLAGFSSYEQYF
>TRBJ1-5|-|15|-|TRBV12-3/TRBV12-4
TGTGCCAGCAGTGGGGCGAAAAATAGCAATCAGCCCCAGCATTTT
CASSGAKNSNQPQHF
>TRBJ1-1|-|14|-|TRBV7-2
TGTGCCAGCAGCTCTACGGACAGGAACACTGAAGCTTTCTTT
CASSSTDRNTEAFF
>TRBJ2-1|-|13|-|TRBV7-2
TGTGCCAGCAGCTTATTTCCCCACAATGAGCAGTTCTTC
CASSLFPHNEQFF
>TRBJ2-3|-|11|few|TRBV20-1
TGCAGTGCTAGCGCGGCAGATACGCAGTATTTT
CSASAADTQYF
>TRBJ1-6|TRBD1|12|few|TRBV7-6
TGTGCCAGCAGCGACAGGGACTCACCCCTCCACTTT
CASSDRDSPLHF
>TRBJ2-7|-|13|few|TRBV20-1
TGCAGTGGAGGGATTGGGGCCACCTACGAGCAGTACTTC
CSGGIGATYEQYF
>TRBJ2-7|-|12|-|TRBV28
TGTGCCAGCAGTTTCCGAAGGTACGAGCAGTACTTC
CASSFRRYEQYF
>TRBJ2-2|TRBD2|13|-|TRBV5-1
TGCGCCAGCAGCACTCGGGGGGCCGGGGAGCTGTTTTTT
CASSTRGAGELFF
>TRBJ2-1|TRBD1|16|-|TRBV29-1
TGCAGCGTTGCCCCCCCCCAGGGGGTGGCTCTGGATGAGCAGCTCTTC
CSVAPPQGVALDEQLF
>TRBJ1-3|-|15|-|TRBV7-8
TGTGCCAGCAGCTTAGTCCCGACGGATGGAAACACCATATATTTT
CASSLVPTDGNTIYF
>TRBJ2-5|-|11|-|TRBV10-3
TGTGCCATCAGTTCACAAGAGACCCAGTACTTC
CAISSQETQYF
>TRBJ2-1|TRBD1|16|few|TRBV6-6
TGTGCCAGCAGCCAAGATCTAGGGACAGGGATGAATGAGCAGTTCTTC
CASSQDLGTGMNEQFF
>TRBJ1-6|-|16|few|TRBV9
TGTGCCAGCAGCGCTCTTGGGGATTTAGGGGATTCACCCCTCCACTTT
CASSALGDLGDSPLHF
>TRBJ2-7|-|16|-|TRBV29-1
TGCAGCGTTGAAGATCTTGACACCCCAGGATCCTACGAGCAGTACTTC
CSVEDLDTPGSYEQYF
>TRBJ2-1|TRBD2|16|-|TRBV3-1
TGTGCCAGCAGCCACGAAACTAGCGGGAGAGTCAATGAGCAGTTCTTC
CASSHETSGRVNEQFF
>TRBJ2-7|-|12|few|TRBV20-1
TGCAGTGCTAGTTTACAGATTTACGAGCAGTACTTC
CSASLQIYEQYF